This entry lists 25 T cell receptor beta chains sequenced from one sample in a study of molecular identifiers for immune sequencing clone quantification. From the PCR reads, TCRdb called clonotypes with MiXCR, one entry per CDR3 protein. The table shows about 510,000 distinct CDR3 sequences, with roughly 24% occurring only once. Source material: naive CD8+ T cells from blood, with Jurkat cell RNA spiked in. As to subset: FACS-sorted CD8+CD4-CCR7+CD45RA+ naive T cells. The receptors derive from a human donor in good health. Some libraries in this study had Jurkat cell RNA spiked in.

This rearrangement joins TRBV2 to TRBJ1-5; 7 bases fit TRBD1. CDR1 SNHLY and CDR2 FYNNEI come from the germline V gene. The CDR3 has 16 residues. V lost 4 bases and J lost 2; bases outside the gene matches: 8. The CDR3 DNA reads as TGTGCCAGCAGTGGAAGGGGGCTTTATGGCAATCAGCCCCAGCATTTT. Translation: CASSGRGLYGNQPQHF.

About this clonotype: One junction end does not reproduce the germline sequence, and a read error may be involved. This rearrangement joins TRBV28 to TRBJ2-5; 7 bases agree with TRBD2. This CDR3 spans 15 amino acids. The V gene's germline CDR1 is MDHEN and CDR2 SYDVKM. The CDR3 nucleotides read TGTGCCAGCAGCCGACGGACTAGGGGATACGAGACCCCGTACTTC. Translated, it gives CASSRRTRGYETPYF.

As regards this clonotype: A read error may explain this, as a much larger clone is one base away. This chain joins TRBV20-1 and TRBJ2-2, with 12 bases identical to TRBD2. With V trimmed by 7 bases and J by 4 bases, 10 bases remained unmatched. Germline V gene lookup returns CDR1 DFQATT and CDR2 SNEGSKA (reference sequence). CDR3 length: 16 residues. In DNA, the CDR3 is TGCAGTGTTAGTGTGTTGACTAGCGGGAGCACCGGGGAGCTGTTTTTT. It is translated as CSVSVLTSGSTGELFF.

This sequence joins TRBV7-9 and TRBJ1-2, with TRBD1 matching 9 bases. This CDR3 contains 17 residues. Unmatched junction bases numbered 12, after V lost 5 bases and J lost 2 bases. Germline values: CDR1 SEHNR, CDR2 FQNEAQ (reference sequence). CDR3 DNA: TGTGCCAGCAGCCCCTGGCCCTGGACAGGGGTAAACTATGGCTACACCTTC. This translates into CASSPWPWTGVNYGYTF.

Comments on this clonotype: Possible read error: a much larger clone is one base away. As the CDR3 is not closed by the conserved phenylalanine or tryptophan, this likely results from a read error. Written as DNA, the CDR3 is TGTGCCAGCAGTCCGCCGAGACAGGGGTACTATGGCTACACCTCC. Its protein is CASSPPRQGYYGYTS. The chain combines TRBV28 with TRBJ1-2; 8 nucleotides line up with TRBD1. This CDR3 is built from 15 residues. Germline V gene sequence: CDR1 MDHEN, CDR2 SYDVKM. The V segment lost 5 bases and the J segment 3 bases; nucleotides outside the gene matches: 8.

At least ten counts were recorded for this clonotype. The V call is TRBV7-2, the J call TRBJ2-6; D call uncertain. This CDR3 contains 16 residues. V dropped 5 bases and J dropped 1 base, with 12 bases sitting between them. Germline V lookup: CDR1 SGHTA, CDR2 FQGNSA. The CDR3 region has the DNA TGTGCCAGCAGCCCTTTAGGGATATCTGGGGCCAACGTCCTGACTTTC. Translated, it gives CASSPLGISGANVLTF. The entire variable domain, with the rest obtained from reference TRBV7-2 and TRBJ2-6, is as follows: GAGVSQSPSNKVTEKGKDVELRCDPISGHTALYWYRQSLGQGLEFLIYFQGNSAPDKSGLPSDRFSAERTGGSVSTLTIQRTQQEDSAVYLCASSPLGISGANVLTFGAGSRLTVL.

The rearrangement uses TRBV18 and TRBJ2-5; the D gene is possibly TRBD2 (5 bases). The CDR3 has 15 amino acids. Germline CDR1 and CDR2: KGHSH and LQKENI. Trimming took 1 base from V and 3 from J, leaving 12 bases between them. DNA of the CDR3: TGTGCCAGCTCACCACGGAGTAGAGCGGAAGAGACCCAGTACTTC. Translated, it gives CASSPRSRAEETQYF.

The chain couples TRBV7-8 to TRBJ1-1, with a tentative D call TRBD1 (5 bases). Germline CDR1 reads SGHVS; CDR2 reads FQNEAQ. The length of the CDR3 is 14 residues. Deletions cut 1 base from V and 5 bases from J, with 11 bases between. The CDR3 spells CASSLVSGATEAFF. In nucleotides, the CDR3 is TGTGCCAGCAGCTTAGTTTCCGGGGCAACTGAAGCTTTCTTT.

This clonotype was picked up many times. The CDR3 nucleotides are TGCGCCAGCAGCCCAAATCGGCGGGGGATCGGAGGAAACACCATATATTTT. It is translated as CASSPNRRGIGGNTIYF. The gene calls are TRBV5-1 and TRBJ1-3; the D gene is possibly TRBD1 (5 bases). The V and J ends lost 4 bases and 4 bases respectively, with 21 bases between them. This CDR3 is built from 17 residues. The germline gives CDR1 SGHRS, CDR2 YFSETQ.

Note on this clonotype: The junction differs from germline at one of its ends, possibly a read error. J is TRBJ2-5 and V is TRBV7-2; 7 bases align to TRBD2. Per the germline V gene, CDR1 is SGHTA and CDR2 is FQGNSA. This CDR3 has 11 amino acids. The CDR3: CASSLGGRGFF. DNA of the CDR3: TGTGCCAGCAGCTTAGGAGGGCGGGGGTTCTTC.

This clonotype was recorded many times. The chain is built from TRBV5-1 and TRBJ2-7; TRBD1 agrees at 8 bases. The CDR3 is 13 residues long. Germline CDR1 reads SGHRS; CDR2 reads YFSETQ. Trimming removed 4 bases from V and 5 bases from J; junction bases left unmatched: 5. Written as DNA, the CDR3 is TGCGCCAGCAGCGATGGACAGGGCCACGAGCAGTACTTC. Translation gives CASSDGQGHEQYF. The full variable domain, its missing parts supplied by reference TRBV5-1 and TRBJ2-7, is KAGVTQTPRYLIKTRGQQVTLSCSPISGHRSVSWYQQTPGQGLQFLFEYFSETQRNKGNFPGRFSGRQFSNSRSEMNVSTLELGDSALYLCASSDGQGHEQYFGPGTRLTVT.

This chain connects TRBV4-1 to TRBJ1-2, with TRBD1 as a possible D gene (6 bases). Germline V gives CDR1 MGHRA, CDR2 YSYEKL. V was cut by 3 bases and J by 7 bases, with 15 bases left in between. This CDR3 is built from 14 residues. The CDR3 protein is CASSQGRQAIGYTF. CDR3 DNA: TGCGCCAGCAGCCAGGGCCGACAGGCTATTGGCTACACCTTC.

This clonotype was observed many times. The CDR3 reads CASSLGIGTEAFF. CDR3 sequence (DNA): TGTGCCAGCAGCTTAGGGATAGGGACTGAAGCTTTCTTT. The chain combines TRBV7-2 with TRBJ1-1, with D uncertain. Germline V lookup: CDR1 SGHTA, CDR2 FQGNSA. V was pared by 1 base and J by 5 bases, with 8 bases between. CDR3 length equals 13 residues.

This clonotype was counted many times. The CDR3 sequence: CASSVGSGGTEAFF. The DNA of the CDR3 is TGTGCCAGCAGCGTAGGTTCCGGGGGCACTGAAGCTTTCTTT. V gene TRBV9 combines with J gene TRBJ1-1, with D perhaps matching TRBD1 (5 bases). The V gene lost 0 bases and the J gene lost 4 bases, with 10 bases spanning the gap. Germline lookup yields CDR1 SGDLS and CDR2 YYNGEE. This CDR3 has 14 amino acids. The complete variable domain, with remaining parts taken from reference TRBV9 and TRBJ1-1, reads DSGVTQTPKHLITATGQRVTLRCSPRSGDLSVYWYQQSLDQGLQFLIQYYNGEERAKGNILERFSAQQFPDLHSELNLSSLELGDSALYFCASSVGSGGTEAFFGQGTRLTVV.

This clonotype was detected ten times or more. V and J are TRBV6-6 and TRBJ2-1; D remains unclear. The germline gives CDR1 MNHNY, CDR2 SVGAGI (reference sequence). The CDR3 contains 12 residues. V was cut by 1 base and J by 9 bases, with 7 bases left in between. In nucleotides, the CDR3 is TGTGCCAGCAGTTACTTTCTGAGTGAGCAGTTCTTC. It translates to CASSYFLSEQFF.

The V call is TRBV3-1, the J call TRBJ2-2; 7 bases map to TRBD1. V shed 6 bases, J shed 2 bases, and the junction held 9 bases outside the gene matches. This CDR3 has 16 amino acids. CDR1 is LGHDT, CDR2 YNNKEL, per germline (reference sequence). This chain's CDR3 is CASSRGQEANTGELFF. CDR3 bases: TGTGCCAGCAGTAGAGGACAGGAGGCTAACACCGGGGAGCTGTTTTTT.

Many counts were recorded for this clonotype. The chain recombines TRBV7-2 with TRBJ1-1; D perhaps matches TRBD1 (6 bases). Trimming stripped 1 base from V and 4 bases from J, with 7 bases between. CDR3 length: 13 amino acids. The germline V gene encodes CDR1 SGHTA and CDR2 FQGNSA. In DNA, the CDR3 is TGTGCCAGCAGCTTAGAACAGGGCACTGAAGCTTTCTTT. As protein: CASSLEQGTEAFF.

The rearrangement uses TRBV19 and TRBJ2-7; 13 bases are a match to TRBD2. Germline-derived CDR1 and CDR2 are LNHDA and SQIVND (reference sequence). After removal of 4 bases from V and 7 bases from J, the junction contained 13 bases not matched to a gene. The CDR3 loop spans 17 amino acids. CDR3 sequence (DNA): TGTGCCAGTAGTACACGAACCGGACTAGCGGGAGTGGTTGAGCAGTACTTC. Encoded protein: CASSTRTGLAGVVEQYF.

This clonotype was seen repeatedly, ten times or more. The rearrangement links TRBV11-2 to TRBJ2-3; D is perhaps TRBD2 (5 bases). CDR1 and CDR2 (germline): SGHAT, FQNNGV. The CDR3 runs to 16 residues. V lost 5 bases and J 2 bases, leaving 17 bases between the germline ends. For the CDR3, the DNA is TGTGCCAGCAGCCCAACAGCGAGGGCCTACACAGATACGCAGTATTTT. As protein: CASSPTARAYTDTQYF. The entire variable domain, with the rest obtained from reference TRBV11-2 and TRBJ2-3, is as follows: EAGVAQSPRYKIIEKRQSVAFWCNPISGHATLYWYQQILGQGPKLLIQFQNNGVVDDSQLPKDRFSAERLKGVDSTLKIQPAKLEDSAVYLCASSPTARAYTDTQYFGPGTRLTVL.

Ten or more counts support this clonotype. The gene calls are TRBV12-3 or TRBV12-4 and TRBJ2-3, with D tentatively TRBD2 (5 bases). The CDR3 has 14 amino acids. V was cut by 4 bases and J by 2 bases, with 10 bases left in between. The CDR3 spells CASSSRSDTDTQYF. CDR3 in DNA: TGTGCCAGCAGTTCCCGTAGCGACACAGATACGCAGTATTTT.

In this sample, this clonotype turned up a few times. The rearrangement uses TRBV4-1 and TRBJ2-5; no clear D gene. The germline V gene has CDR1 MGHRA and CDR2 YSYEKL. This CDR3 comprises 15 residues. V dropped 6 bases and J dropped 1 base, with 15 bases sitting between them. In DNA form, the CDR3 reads TGCGCCAGCAGTCCCAAGAGTGGCGTCCAAGAGACCCAGTACTTC. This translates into CASSPKSGVQETQYF.

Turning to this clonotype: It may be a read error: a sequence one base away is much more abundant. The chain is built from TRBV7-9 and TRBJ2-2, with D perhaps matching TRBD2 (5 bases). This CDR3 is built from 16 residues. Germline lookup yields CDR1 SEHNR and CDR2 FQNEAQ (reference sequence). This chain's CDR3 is CASSSNLDQYTGEQFF. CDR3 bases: TGTGCCAGCAGCTCTAACCTGGACCAGTACACCGGGGAGCAGTTTTTT.

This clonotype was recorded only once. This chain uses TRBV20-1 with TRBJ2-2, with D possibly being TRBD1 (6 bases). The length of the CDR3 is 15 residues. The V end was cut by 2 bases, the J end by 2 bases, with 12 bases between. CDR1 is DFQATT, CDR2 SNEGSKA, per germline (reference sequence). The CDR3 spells CSARLLGANTGELFF. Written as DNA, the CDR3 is TGCAGTGCTAGATTGCTGGGGGCCAACACCGGGGAGCTGTTTTTT.

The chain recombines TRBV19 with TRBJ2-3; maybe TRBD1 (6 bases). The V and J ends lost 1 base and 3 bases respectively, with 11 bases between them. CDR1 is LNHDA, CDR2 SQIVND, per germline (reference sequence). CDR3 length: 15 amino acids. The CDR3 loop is CASSIGSRGTDTQYF. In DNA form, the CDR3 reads TGTGCCAGTAGTATAGGGTCTAGGGGGACAGATACGCAGTATTTT.

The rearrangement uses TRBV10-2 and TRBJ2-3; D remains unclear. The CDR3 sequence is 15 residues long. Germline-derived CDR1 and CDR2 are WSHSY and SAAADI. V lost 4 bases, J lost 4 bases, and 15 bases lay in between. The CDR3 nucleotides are TGCGCCAGCAGTGCCTTCCTAACTTCTGCAGATACGCAGTATTTT. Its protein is CASSAFLTSADTQYF.